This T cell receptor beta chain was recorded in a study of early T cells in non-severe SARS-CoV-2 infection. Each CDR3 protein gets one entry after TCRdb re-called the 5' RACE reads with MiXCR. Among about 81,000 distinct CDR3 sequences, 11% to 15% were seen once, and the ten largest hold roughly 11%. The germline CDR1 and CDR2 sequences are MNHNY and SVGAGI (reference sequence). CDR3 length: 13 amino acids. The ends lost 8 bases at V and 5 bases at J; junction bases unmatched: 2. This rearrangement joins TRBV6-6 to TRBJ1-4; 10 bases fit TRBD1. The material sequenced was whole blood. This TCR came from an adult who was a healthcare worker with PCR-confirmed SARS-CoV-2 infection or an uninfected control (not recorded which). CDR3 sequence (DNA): TGTGCCAGCCGGGACAGGGGAAATGAAAAACTGTTTTTT. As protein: CASRDRGNEKLFF.